This T cell receptor beta chain comes out of a study of blood T cell repertoires in COVID-19. Across the study: Material from acute and convalescent COVID-19 was sourced from the United States, Italy and Spain.

Original processing notes: Researchers report that nucleated cell counts were estimated from reference gene primer amplification. Generated by immunoSEQ multiplex PCR, the TCRdb table keeps only in-frame clones and is missing some. V and J calls and clone size follow that table, whereas D and trimming were derived from the DNA. The data show about 180,000 clones, approximately 88% seen once. Trimming shortened V by 1 base and J by 7 bases, and 7 bases separated the two germline ends. CDR1 is SEHNR, CDR2 FQNEAQ, per germline (reference sequence). CDR3 length: 12 amino acids. The clonotype was recovered from a woman aged 25 to 39 with acute or convalescent COVID-19. Material for sequencing was peripheral blood. The V gene is TRBV7-9, the J gene TRBJ1-2, with D hard to call. This CDR3 reads CASSLGGIGYTF. The CDR3 region has the DNA TGTGCCAGCAGCTTAGGAGGGATTGGCTACACCTTC.